This TCR beta chain was identified during a study of shared clonotypes between healthy human individuals. Findings of the study overall: The sampled material consisted only of blood, and tissue repertoires are likely to differ. Among donors, clonotype sharing was expected to be affected by sequencing depth.

The CDR3 extends over 15 amino acids. V was cut by 3 bases and J by 1 base, with 9 bases left in between. From germline, CDR1 is KGHSH and CDR2 LQKENI. Sorted-subset replicate PCR reactions contained roughly 200 ng DNA, corresponding to tens of thousands of T cell genomes. Clones were sequenced by immunoSEQ multiplex PCR, and TCRdb holds only the in-frame ones, with some missing. The sample includes under 1,900,000 clones, roughly 98.5% of them seen just once. Details on this clone: The antigen remains undetermined.

From CD4+ cells came CD45RA+ naive and CD45RA-negative memory subsets. The rearrangement uses TRBV18 and TRBJ2-2; D call uncertain. The clonotype originates from a man aged 25 to 40 in good health. Sequenced: naive CD4+ T cells sorted from blood. Subset reported: CD45RA+ positively selected. CDR3 sequence reads: CASSPQYVNTGELFF. CDR3 coding DNA: TGTGCCAGCTCACCTCAATACGTGAACACCGGGGAGCTGTTTTTT.